This T cell receptor beta chain was recovered during a study of cytomegalovirus exposure and HLA in healthy donors. The study's findings and limits: TCR beta chains numbering more than 150 were designated cytomegalovirus-associated. Diagnosis of cytomegalovirus status made by the classifier reportedly showed high specificity and sensitivity. Testing in vitro showed a few CMV-associated chains specific for CMV antigens.

V gave up 4 bases and J gave up 2 bases; unmatched junction bases: 8. The CDR3 consists of 17 residues. Looked up from germline, CDR1 is KGHSH and CDR2 is LQKENI. In the case of this clone: Its antigen is not identified.

Sequencing used immunoSEQ multiplex PCR; TCRdb keeps in-frame clones, though not all of them. Of 150,000 to 180,000 clones listed, 85% to 90% were seen once; the top ten hold approximately 2.2%. Sequences were obtained from PBMCs. The clonotype comes from a human donor in good health. The chain uses TRBV18 and TRBJ2-7; TRBD2 agrees at 13 bases. CDR3 coding DNA: TGTGCCAGCTCACTCGGGACTAGCGGGGTCCGAGCCTACGAGCAGTACTTC. It encodes CASSLGTSGVRAYEQYF.